The clone carrying this T cell receptor (beta chain) was seen many times. What it recognizes is unknown. V shed 5 bases, J shed 5 bases, and the junction held 7 bases outside the gene matches. Germline values: CDR1 MNHEY, CDR2 SMNVEV (reference sequence). The CDR3 consists of 14 residues. The data are from a study of Graves' ophthalmopathy and Graves' hyperthyroidism. Amplification of the TCR beta CDR3 regions used RNA transcripts (as template). Second-round multiplex PCR came after first-round RT-PCR with HTBI primers. Using its own MiXCR run on the multiplex PCR reads, TCRdb lists one record per CDR3 protein. The sample consists of approximately 500,000 distinct CDR3 sequences, about 15% of them appearing once. Symptoms, serum thyroxine and TRAb, thyroid ultrasound, and orbital computed tomography formed the diagnostic basis. Overall study findings and caveats: Distinction of ophthalmopathy from stable hyperthyroidism by a 13-signature model reached approximately 88% sensitivity and 75% to 83% specificity.

The gene calls are TRBV27 and TRBJ2-7, with TRBD2 matching 9 bases. The clonotype originates from a woman aged 25 to 39 with Graves' ophthalmopathy. The sequenced sample consisted of blood. In nucleotides, the CDR3 is TGTGCCAGCAGTCCTGGGACTAGCCCGGACGAGCAGTACTTC. Its protein is CASSPGTSPDEQYF.